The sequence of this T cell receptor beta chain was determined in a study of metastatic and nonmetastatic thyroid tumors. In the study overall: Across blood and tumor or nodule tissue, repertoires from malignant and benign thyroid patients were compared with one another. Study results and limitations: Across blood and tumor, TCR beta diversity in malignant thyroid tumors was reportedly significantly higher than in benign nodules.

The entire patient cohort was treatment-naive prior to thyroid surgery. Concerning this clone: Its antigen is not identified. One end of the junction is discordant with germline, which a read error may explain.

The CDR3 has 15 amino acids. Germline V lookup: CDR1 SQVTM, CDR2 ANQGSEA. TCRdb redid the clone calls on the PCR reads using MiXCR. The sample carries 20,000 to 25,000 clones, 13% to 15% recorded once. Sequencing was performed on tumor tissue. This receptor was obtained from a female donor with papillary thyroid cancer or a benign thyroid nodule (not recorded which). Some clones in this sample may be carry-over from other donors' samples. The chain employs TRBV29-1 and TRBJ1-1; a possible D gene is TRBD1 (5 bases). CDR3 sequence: CSGSPGWGMNIEAFF. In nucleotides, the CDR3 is TGCAGCGGGTCCCCAGGGTGGGGGATGAACATTGAAGCTTTCTTT.